These T cell receptor beta chains were read from a single sample in a study of identical twins. MiXCR, applied by TCRdb to the 5' RACE reads, yields one record per CDR3 protein. Altogether approximately 260,000 distinct CDR3 sequences are present, more than 12% being singletons, with the ten largest covering under 9.5%. The sample was memory (CD45RO+) T cells sorted from blood. Receptors were obtained from a woman aged 18-29 years in good health. Each CDR3 is given with its conserved first and last residue. The order of the fields is clone size, D gene, V gene, J gene, CDR3 DNA, CDR3 protein. D genes are given only for firm matches. A row's size may be missing; if present it is once, few, many or a size class.

>few|TRBD1|TRBV20-1|TRBJ1-6
TGCAGTGCTAGCGGGCAGGGGGCTAGGACCTATAATTCACCCCTCCACTTT
CSASGQGARTYNSPLHF
>.|TRBD2|TRBV29-1|TRBJ2-7
TGCAGCATTCGAGCGGGAGGGCCGGGGGAGCAGTACTTC
CSIRAGGPGEQYF
>many|.|TRBV5-1|TRBJ2-7
TGCGCCAGCAGCGGGCCGGACGGATACGAGCAGTACTTC
CASSGPDGYEQYF
>many|TRBD2|TRBV12-3/TRBV12-4|TRBJ2-3
TGTGCCAGCAGTCCCCGGGCGGGACTAGCGGGGGTCCTCACAGATACGCAGTATTTT
CASSPRAGLAGVLTDTQYF
>many|.|TRBV5-1|TRBJ1-2
TGCGCCAGCAGCTTCGAAACTCCCAACTATGGCTACACCTTC
CASSFETPNYGYTF
>few|TRBD2|TRBV6-2/TRBV6-3|TRBJ2-7
TGTGCCAGCAGCTTCGGACTAGCGTTAGACTACGAGCAGTACTTC
CASSFGLALDYEQYF
>.|.|TRBV5-1|TRBJ2-5
TGCGCCAGCAGCTTGGCCGGTAATACATACCAAGAGACCCAGTACTTC
CASSLAGNTYQETQYF
>many|.|TRBV11-2|TRBJ1-1
TGTGCCAGCAGCTTAGAGCCCGGGTTCGCCACTGAAGCTTTCTTT
CASSLEPGFATEAFF
>many|.|TRBV10-3|TRBJ2-1
TGTGCCATCAGTGAGTCAGGAGGAGTTCGCAATGAGCAGTTCTTC
CAISESGGVRNEQFF
>few|.|TRBV15|TRBJ2-7
TGTGCCACCAGCAGACAACAGGGTGGGGGCTACGAGCAGTACTTC
CATSRQQGGGYEQYF
>.|TRBD2|TRBV7-3|TRBJ2-3
TGTGCCAGCAGCTTAACCCGGACTAGCGGGGGCACAGATACGCAGTATTTT
CASSLTRTSGGTDTQYF
>.|.|TRBV9|TRBJ2-1
TGTGCCAGCAGCGCCCGGGAGATCGAGCAGTTCTTC
CASSAREIEQFF
>.|.|TRBV12-5|TRBJ2-3
TGTGCTAGTGGGGGGACCCAAACCACAGATACGCAGTATTTT
CASGGTQTTDTQYF
>.|.|TRBV29-1|TRBJ2-7
TGCAGCGTTGAAGAACAAGGATTCCCCTACGAGCAGTACTTC
CSVEEQGFPYEQYF
>few|TRBD2|TRBV14|TRBJ2-5
TGTGCCAGCAGCCTACCCTCACTAGCGGGGCAAGAGACCCAGTACTTC
CASSLPSLAGQETQYF
>.|.|TRBV5-1|TRBJ2-7
TGCGCCAGCAGCTTGGACGGGACGGCTGAAGAGCAGTACTTC
CASSLDGTAEEQYF
>few|.|TRBV4-1|TRBJ2-2
TGCGCCAGCAGCCAAGATGAACGACCCGGGGAGCTGTTTTTT
CASSQDERPGELFF
>.|.|TRBV20-1|TRBJ2-2
TGCAGTGCTAGAGATCGGCGTGGGAACACCGGGGAGCTGTTTTTT
CSARDRRGNTGELFF
>.|TRBD1|TRBV20-1|TRBJ1-2
TGCAGTGCAGGGGGACAGCACAAGTATGGCTACACCTTC
CSAGGQHKYGYTF
>many|.|TRBV30|TRBJ2-5
TGTGCCTGGAGTCGGGCAGAGACCCAGTACTTC
CAWSRAETQYF
>.|TRBD2|TRBV11-1|TRBJ2-6
TGTGCCAGCAGCTGGACTAGCGGGAGTGTGGTGAATTTAGAGGGGGCCAACGTCCTGACTTTC
CASSWTSGSVVNLEGANVLTF
>.|.|TRBV7-2|TRBJ2-5
TGTGCCAGCAGCCCTGATGGGGTGGTAGAGACCCAGTACTTC
CASSPDGVVETQYF
>.|.|TRBV12-3/TRBV12-4|TRBJ2-5
TGTGCCAGCAGCCGACAGGGAGGGGAAGAGACCCAGTACTTC
CASSRQGGEETQYF
>.|.|TRBV5-1|TRBJ2-7
TGCGCCAGCAGCGACCCCTCGGCTTACGAGCAGTACTTC
CASSDPSAYEQYF
>.|.|TRBV27|TRBJ1-2
TGTGCCAGCAGTTTGTTGGGGGAGGATCGGAGTGGCTACACCTTC
CASSLLGEDRSGYTF
>.|TRBD1|TRBV5-1|TRBJ1-2
TGCGCCAGCAGTTCCGGAGAGGGGGCGCGTGGCTACACCTTC
CASSSGEGARGYTF
>many|.|TRBV20-1|TRBJ2-7
TGCAGTGCTAGAGATCGGGACTACGAGCAGTACTTC
CSARDRDYEQYF
>.|.|TRBV11-2|TRBJ2-2
TGTGCCAGCAGCGGACGATACACCGGGGAGCTGTTTTTT
CASSGRYTGELFF
>many|.|TRBV28|TRBJ1-2
TGTGCCAGCAGTTCCGGGCCGACCTATGGCTACACCTTC
CASSSGPTYGYTF
>.|TRBD2|TRBV5-1|TRBJ2-7
TGCGCCAGCAGCAACCCTAGCGGGACAATCGGGGAGCAGTACTTC
CASSNPSGTIGEQYF
>few|TRBD2|TRBV12-3/TRBV12-4|TRBJ2-1
TGTGCCAGCAGTGGGGGGACTAGCGGGCCCTACAATGAGCAGTTCTTC
CASSGGTSGPYNEQFF
>many|.|TRBV24-1|TRBJ2-1
TGTGCCACCAGTGATTTTGGACGGGGCAATGAGCAGTTCTTC
CATSDFGRGNEQFF
>.|.|TRBV7-9|TRBJ2-3
TGTGCCAGCAGGGACCCAGCGGAATGGTGGTATTTT
CASRDPAEWWYF
>few|TRBD2|TRBV27|TRBJ2-1
TGTGCCAGCGCAGTCGATCTAGCGGGTATCTACAATGAGCAGTTCTTC
CASAVDLAGIYNEQFF
>.|.|TRBV6-1|TRBJ2-2
TGTGCCAGCAGAGTTACGCGGCTGAACACCGGGGAGCTGTTTTTT
CASRVTRLNTGELFF
>many|.|TRBV5-1|TRBJ2-7
TGCGCCAGCAGCTTGGGAAGCGAGAATACCTACGAGCAGTACTTC
CASSLGSENTYEQYF
>.|TRBD2|TRBV20-1|TRBJ2-1
TGCAGTGCTAGAGATCCGAGCGGGGGGGCGTCCTACAATGAGCAGTTCTTC
CSARDPSGGASYNEQFF
>many|.|TRBV7-2|TRBJ2-3
TGTGCCAGCAGCCCCGGGCGAGGGCCAGATACGCAGTATTTT
CASSPGRGPDTQYF
>many|TRBD2|TRBV12-3/TRBV12-4|TRBJ2-7
TGTGCCAGCAGTTTGGGGATCAGCGGGAGGAGCGAGCAGTACTTC
CASSLGISGRSEQYF
>.|.|TRBV5-1|TRBJ2-5
TGCGCCAGCAGCTTGGGGCCTCAGGGGCTGGGGGAGACCCAGTACTTC
CASSLGPQGLGETQYF
>.|TRBD1|TRBV5-4|TRBJ2-2
TGTGCCAGCAGGACTGGACAGGGCCGCTTCACCGGGGAGCTGTTTTTT
CASRTGQGRFTGELFF
>.|TRBD2|TRBV18|TRBJ2-7
TGTGCCAGCTCCCCGGGGGGAACCCGGTACTCGGACGAGCAGTACTTC
CASSPGGTRYSDEQYF
>many|.|TRBV5-1|TRBJ2-5
TGCGCCAGCAGCTTGGGACAGCCGATCCGAGAGACCCAGTACTTC
CASSLGQPIRETQYF
>.|.|TRBV6-1|TRBJ2-7
TGTGCCAGCAGCCCCCTAATAATGGACTATTTATACGAGCAGTACTTC
CASSPLIMDYLYEQYF
>few|.|TRBV7-9|TRBJ2-1
TGTGCCAGCGGCGTGTTAGAGGAACAGTTCTTC
CASGVLEEQFF
>.|.|TRBV30|TRBJ2-3
TGTGCCTGCTCTAACGGGAGATCAGATACGCAGTATTTT
CACSNGRSDTQYF
>few|.|TRBV28|TRBJ2-7
TGTGCCAGCAGTGTTAGACTCTCCGAGCAGTACTTC
CASSVRLSEQYF
>many|TRBD2|TRBV20-1|TRBJ2-3
TGCAGTGCTACTTCCCGGGGGGACACAGATACGCAGTATTTT
CSATSRGDTDTQYF
>many|.|TRBV7-2|TRBJ1-2
TGTGCCAGCAGCTTAGATACGGGCAGGAACTATGGCTACACCTTC
CASSLDTGRNYGYTF
>many|.|TRBV13|TRBJ2-5
TGTGCCAGCAGCTTCCGGGAGCTCCAAGAGACCCAGTACTTC
CASSFRELQETQYF
>many|TRBD2|TRBV11-2|TRBJ2-7
TGTGCCAGCAGCTTAGATTTTTCAGGTTGGGATCCGGCGGGAGGGCCGTACGAGCAGTACTTC
CASSLDFSGWDPAGGPYEQYF
>few|.|TRBV6-1|TRBJ1-4
TGTGCCAGCAGCCCACTAACGATAGCAACTAATGAAAAACTGTTTTTT
CASSPLTIATNEKLFF
>few|.|TRBV4-3|TRBJ2-7
TGCGCCAGCAGCCAAATCACAGGTGGGGGGTACGAGCAGTACTTC
CASSQITGGGYEQYF
>few|TRBD2|TRBV9|TRBJ2-7
TGTGCCAGCAGCGTAGGGGCTAGCGGGCCCTACGAGCAGTACTTC
CASSVGASGPYEQYF
>.|.|TRBV30|TRBJ2-7
TGTGCCTGGAGTGGACCGTCAACCTCCTACGAGCAGTACTTC
CAWSGPSTSYEQYF
>medium-sized|TRBD2|TRBV20-1|TRBJ2-1
TGCAGTGCCCAAGCGGGGGCTTACAATGAGCAGTTCTTC
CSAQAGAYNEQFF
>many|.|TRBV3-1|TRBJ1-2
TGTGCCAGCAGCCCCCCACTAGGCAACTTTCCCTCCTATGGCTACACCTTC
CASSPPLGNFPSYGYTF
>.|.|TRBV10-3|TRBJ2-5
TGTGCCATCAGTGATCATCCGGTAGGCGCCCGGGAGACCCAGTACTTC
CAISDHPVGARETQYF
>.|TRBD1|TRBV19|TRBJ2-6
TGTGCCATCGGATCAGCCGGGACAGGGTGGTTCCGTGGGGCCAACGTCCTGACTTTC
CAIGSAGTGWFRGANVLTF
>few|TRBD2|TRBV20-1|TRBJ2-3
TGCAGTGCTGGCGGCGGGAGAGGGGCCGATACGCAGTATTTT
CSAGGGRGADTQYF